This paragraph reports one T cell receptor beta chain. The antigen is unknown. The sample belongs to a study of cytomegalovirus exposure and HLA in healthy donors. Between the trimmed V and J ends, which lost 0 bases and 0 bases, there was a span of 8 bases. Germline CDR1 reads LNHNV; CDR2 reads YYDKDF (reference sequence). The CDR3 has 15 residues. Researchers ran the PCR with 60 Vbeta and 13 Jbeta primers. Clones were sequenced by immunoSEQ multiplex PCR, and TCRdb holds only the in-frame ones, with some missing. The sample consists of roughly 250,000 clones, roughly two thirds of them appearing once. General study results and limits: In a later analysis, common viral pathogens appeared linked to several of the most significant clusters.

Specimen: PBMCs. The chain is built from TRBV15 and TRBJ1-2; no firm D call. The sequence was obtained from a female donor in good health and CMV-seronegative. CDR3 region: CATSRESASNYGYTF. CDR3 in DNA: TGTGCCACCAGCAGAGAGAGCGCGTCTAACTATGGCTACACCTTC.